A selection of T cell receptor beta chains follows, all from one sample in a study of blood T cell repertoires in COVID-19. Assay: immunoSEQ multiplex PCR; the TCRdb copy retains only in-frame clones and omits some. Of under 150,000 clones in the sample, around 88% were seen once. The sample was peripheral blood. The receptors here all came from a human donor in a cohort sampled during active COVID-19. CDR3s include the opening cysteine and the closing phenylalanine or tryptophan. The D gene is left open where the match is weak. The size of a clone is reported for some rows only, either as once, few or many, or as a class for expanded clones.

TGCGCCAGCAGCCTCTCCCGAGGTCTAGGTACTGAAGCTTTCTTT,CASSLSRGLGTEAFF,NA,TRBJ1-1,NA,TRBV4-1
TGTGCCAGCAGCTTCGGGACACCCCGTACGCAGTATTTT,CASSFGTPRTQYF,NA,TRBJ2-3,NA,TRBV6-2/TRBV6-3
TGTGCCAGCAGTTACCAGACAGGGGGCGCCTATGGCTACACCTTC,CASSYQTGGAYGYTF,TRBD1,TRBJ1-2,NA,TRBV6-5
TGTGCCTCGCGGGAGCATGAGGGACAACCGAGGGGTGGCAATGAGCAGTTCTTC,CASREHEGQPRGGNEQFF,NA,TRBJ2-1,NA,TRBV10-3
TGTGCCAGCAGCTTCGGGACAGCAAATGAAAAACTGTTTTTT,CASSFGTANEKLFF,TRBD1,TRBJ1-4,once,TRBV5-6
TGTGCCAGCAGTGAGGGCACAGGGGATAAGAACACTGAAGCTTTCTTT,CASSEGTGDKNTEAFF,TRBD1,TRBJ1-1,NA,TRBV6-4
TGTGCCAGCAGGGGGACAGGGGTTGAGACCCAGTACTTC,CASRGTGVETQYF,TRBD1,TRBJ2-5,NA,TRBV6-6
TGTGCCAGCACCGGTACAGGGAGCTATGGCTACACCTTC,CASTGTGSYGYTF,NA,TRBJ1-2,once,TRBV11-2
TGTGCCAGCAGCCCCTCGAGGGGACTCACAGATACGCAGTATTTT,CASSPSRGLTDTQYF,NA,TRBJ2-3,NA,TRBV7-7
TGCGCCAGCAGTGAGCCATCGACAGGGAGCAATCAGCCCCAGCATTTT,CASSEPSTGSNQPQHF,TRBD1,TRBJ1-5,few,TRBV10-1